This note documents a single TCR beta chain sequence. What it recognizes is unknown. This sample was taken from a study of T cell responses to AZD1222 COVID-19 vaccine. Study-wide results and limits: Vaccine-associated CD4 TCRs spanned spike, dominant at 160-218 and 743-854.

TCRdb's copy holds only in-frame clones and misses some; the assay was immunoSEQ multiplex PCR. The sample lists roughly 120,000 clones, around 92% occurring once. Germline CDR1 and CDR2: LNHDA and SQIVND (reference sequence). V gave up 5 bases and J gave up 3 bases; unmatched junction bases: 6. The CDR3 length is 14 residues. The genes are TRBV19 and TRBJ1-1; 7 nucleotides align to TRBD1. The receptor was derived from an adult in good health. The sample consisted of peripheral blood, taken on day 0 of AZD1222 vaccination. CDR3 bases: TGTGCCAGTAGTCCGACAGGGTGGGACACTGAAGCTTTCTTT. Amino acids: CASSPTGWDTEAFF.